A single sample is the source of the 28 T cell receptor beta chains below, sequenced in a study of PD-L1 blockade in urothelial cancer. The assay was immunoSEQ multiplex PCR, and TCRdb's table has in-frame clones only and misses some. The table lists more than 50,000 clones, over 75% of them singletons. Material: PBMCs, obtained around atezolizumab (anti-PD-L1) treatment. These receptors were taken from a man aged 65-85 years with urothelial cancer.

The chain combines TRBV18 with TRBJ1-1; the D is unclear. Per the germline V gene, CDR1 is KGHSH and CDR2 is LQKENI. Trimming shortened V by 3 bases and J by 0 bases, and 11 bases separated the two germline ends. The CDR3 sequence is 15 residues long. The CDR3 nucleotides read TGTGCCAGCTCACCTTTGGCACAGTTGAACACTGAAGCTTTCTTT. Protein: CASSPLAQLNTEAFF. Drawing the rest from reference TRBV18 and TRBJ1-1, the complete variable domain is NAGVMQNPRHLVRRRGQEARLRCSPMKGHSHVYWYRQLPEEGLKFMVYLQKENIIDESGMPKERFSAEFPKEGPSILRIQQVVRGDSAAYFCASSPLAQLNTEAFFGQGTRLTVV.

The gene calls are TRBV6-5 and TRBJ2-1; TRBD2 matches at 8 bases. From germline, CDR1 is MNHEY and CDR2 SVGAGI. This CDR3 is built from 14 residues. Trimming at V came to 4 bases and at J to 6 bases, leaving 5 bases not matched to a gene. CDR3 bases: TGTGCCAGCAGTTGGGGACTAGTGTTCAATGAGCAGTTCTTC. This sequence encodes CASSWGLVFNEQFF.

This chain links TRBV2 with TRBJ1-2; 9 nucleotides agree with TRBD1. This CDR3 is built from 14 residues. V trimming: 6 bases; J trimming: 5 bases; junction bases outside the gene matches: 7. Germline-derived CDR1 and CDR2 are SNHLY and FYNNEI. The CDR3 nucleotides are TGTGCCAGCAGGCAACAGGGGGCAGGGTATGGCTACACCTTC. It is translated as CASRQQGAGYGYTF.

This chain joins TRBV4-2 and TRBJ1-5; D is unclear. The V end lost 1 base, the J end lost 6 bases, and 13 bases lay between the germline ends. Germline V gene lookup returns CDR1 LGHNA and CDR2 YNFKEQ. The CDR3 extends over 15 amino acids. This CDR3 reads CASSQVGRVGQPQHF. The CDR3 DNA sequence: TGTGCCAGCAGCCAAGTCGGGAGGGTGGGTCAGCCCCAGCATTTT.

The rearrangement uses TRBV7-3 and TRBJ2-3; 7 nucleotides agree with TRBD2. The CDR3 is made up of 16 amino acids. V gave up 4 bases and J gave up 0 bases; unmatched junction bases: 7. Germline V gene lookup returns CDR1 SGHTA and CDR2 FQGTGA. CDR3 nucleotides: TGTGCCAGCAGCTCCCAGGCGGGAGAAAGCACAGATACGCAGTATTTT. This encodes CASSSQAGESTDTQYF.

The V call is TRBV10-3, the J call TRBJ1-1; 8 bases fit TRBD1. This CDR3 region has 16 residues. Per germline, CDR1 ENHRY and CDR2 SYGVKD. Trimming cost V 3 bases and J 1 base; bases outside gene matches: 7. Written as DNA, the CDR3 is TGTGCCATCAGTGACACAGGGGGAAGGGCGAACACTGAAGCTTTCTTT. Residues: CAISDTGGRANTEAFF.

The V call is TRBV21-1, the J call TRBJ2-3; the DNA was not used to check the table's D call, TRBD2. TRBV21-1 is tagged as a pseudogene. The CDR3 length is 17 residues. CDR3 nucleotides: TGTGCCAGCAGCTTACTAGCGGGCCCCAAGGGGACAGATACGCAGTATTTT. It codes for CASSLLAGPKGTDTQYF.

This sequence joins TRBV19 and TRBJ2-3, with D tentatively TRBD1 (5 bases). The V gene lost 4 bases and the J gene lost 1 base, with 12 bases spanning the gap. The CDR3 is 15 residues long. Germline V gene data show CDR1 as LNHDA and CDR2 as SQIVND (reference sequence). The CDR3 bases are TGTGCCAGTAGTAGCACCATAGGGGGCACAGATACGCAGTATTTT. Residues: CASSSTIGGTDTQYF.

The V and J genes are TRBV6-5 and TRBJ2-1, with 13 bases aligning to TRBD2. Looked up from germline, CDR1 is MNHEY and CDR2 is SVGAGI. The J segment lost 4 bases and the V segment lost 6 bases, leaving 3 bases of the junction unmatched. CDR3 length: 15 residues. The CDR3 region is CASRRTSGRYNEQFF. As DNA, the CDR3 is TGTGCCAGCAGAAGGACTAGCGGGAGATACAATGAGCAGTTCTTC.

The V and J genes are TRBV11-2 and TRBJ2-7; 10 nucleotides align to TRBD2. V dropped 5 bases and J dropped 0; count of bases not matched to a gene: 4. The CDR3 length is 15 residues. Per germline, CDR1 SGHAT and CDR2 FQNNGV. The CDR3: CASSPRLAGSYEQYF. Written as DNA, the CDR3 is TGTGCCAGCAGCCCGAGACTAGCGGGCTCCTACGAGCAGTACTTC.

V usage is TRBV28 and J usage is TRBJ1-1; D may be TRBD1 (5 bases). Trimming removed 2 bases from V and 4 bases from J, with 5 bases in between. This CDR3 region has 12 residues. Germline CDR1 is MDHEN and CDR2 is SYDVKM. CDR3 region: CASSLQGTEAFF. The CDR3 DNA sequence: TGTGCCAGCAGTTTACAGGGCACTGAAGCTTTCTTT. Drawing the rest from reference TRBV28 and TRBJ1-1, the complete variable domain is DVKVTQSSRYLVKRTGEKVFLECVQDMDHENMFWYRQDPGLGLRLIYFSYDVKMKEKGDIPEGYSVSREKKERFSLILESASTNQTSMYLCASSLQGTEAFFGQGTRLTVV.

J is TRBJ1-2 and V is TRBV6-5; D remains ambiguous. V lost 6 bases, J lost 3 bases, and 11 bases lay in between. Germline assignment: CDR1 MNHEY and CDR2 SVGAGI. The CDR3 loop spans 13 amino acids. CDR3 amino acids: CASRRLMDYGYTF. CDR3 nucleotide sequence: TGTGCCAGCAGGAGGCTTATGGACTATGGCTACACCTTC.

The V call is TRBV5-4, the J call TRBJ1-3; TRBD1 matches 10 bases. Germline V gene lookup returns CDR1 SGHNT and CDR2 YYREEE (reference sequence). The CDR3 has 16 residues. J was trimmed by 4 bases and V by 4 bases; bases with no gene match: 8. This CDR3 is CASSRRDRGLGNTIYF. For the CDR3, the DNA is TGTGCCAGCAGCAGAAGGGACAGGGGATTAGGAAACACCATATATTTT.

CDR3 nucleotide sequence: TGTGCCAGCAGCTCCAGGACAGGGGGGTATGAAAAACTGTTTTTT. Encoded protein: CASSSRTGGYEKLFF. This chain links TRBV7-6 with TRBJ1-4; 10 positions match TRBD1. The germline V gene encodes CDR1 SGHVS and CDR2 FNYEAQ. Trimming at V came to 4 bases and at J to 6 bases, leaving 5 bases not matched to a gene. The CDR3 runs to 15 residues.

This clone was observed once. This chain links TRBV2 with TRBJ1-1, with D uncertain. The length of the CDR3 is 13 residues. CDR1 is SNHLY and CDR2 is FYNNEI in the germline V gene. V was pared by 7 bases and J by 0 bases, with 9 bases between. Here the CDR3 DNA reads TGTGCCAGCAAAGTAGTCATGAACACTGAAGCTTTCTTT. Translation gives CASKVVMNTEAFF.

This clone is labeled medium-sized. The rearrangement joins TRBV2 to TRBJ2-2; D is ambiguous. The CDR3 runs 15 residues. The ends were cut back, 4 bases at V and 1 base at J, with 10 bases in the middle. Germline CDR1 and CDR2: SNHLY and FYNNEI. As DNA, the CDR3 is TGTGCCAGCAGTGCAACAGTAGGGAACACCGGGGAGCTGTTTTTT. Translation gives CASSATVGNTGELFF.

This rearrangement joins TRBV7-3 to TRBJ2-1; 16 nucleotides match TRBD2. Losses at the gene ends were 0 bases for V and 8 bases for J; bases not matched to a gene: 4. There are 17 residues in the CDR3. CDR1 is SGHTA and CDR2 is FQGTGA in the germline V gene. The CDR3 sequence: CASSLTGTSGRGDEQFF. The CDR3 DNA follows: TGTGCCAGCAGCTTAACGGGGACTAGCGGGAGGGGTGATGAGCAGTTCTTC.

The V call is TRBV6-4, the J call TRBJ1-1, with D perhaps TRBD1 (6 bases). The germline V and J ends were trimmed by 3 bases and 0 bases, with 14 bases remaining between them. The CDR3 totals 16 residues. Per the germline V gene, CDR1 is MRHNA and CDR2 is SNTAGT. The CDR3 here is CASSESRGRVNTEAFF. CDR3 coding DNA: TGTGCCAGCAGTGAGTCCAGGGGACGGGTGAACACTGAAGCTTTCTTT.

The rearrangement links TRBV11-1 to TRBJ2-2; 8 bases agree with TRBD2. Germline assignment: CDR1 SGHAT and CDR2 FQDESV (reference sequence). With V trimmed by 5 bases and J by 1 base, 6 bases remained unmatched. The CDR3 is 16 residues long. CDR3 sequence reads: CASSPSGSENTGELFF. The CDR3 DNA reads TGTGCCAGCAGCCCAAGCGGGAGTGAGAACACCGGGGAGCTGTTTTTT.

The rearrangement links TRBV30 to TRBJ2-3; 11 bases agree with TRBD2. CDR1 and CDR2 from the germline V gene are GTSNPN and SVGIG (reference sequence). V was clipped by 4 bases and J by 4 bases; unmatched bases: 10. The CDR3 covers 16 residues. CDR3 sequence (DNA): TGTGCCTGGACCCCCGGGACTAGCGGATGGGCAGATACGCAGTATTTT. Translated: CAWTPGTSGWADTQYF.

The chain combines TRBV5-1 with TRBJ1-4; D is ambiguous. The ends were cut back, 4 bases at V and 7 bases at J, with 17 bases in the middle. Germline V gene data show CDR1 as SGHRS and CDR2 as YFSETQ. CDR3 length: 15 amino acids. The CDR3 loop reads CASSPSRAPSEKLFF. The CDR3, as DNA: TGCGCCAGCAGCCCGAGCCGAGCGCCTAGTGAAAAACTGTTTTTT.

This sequence joins TRBV5-1 and TRBJ2-1; D possibly corresponds to TRBD1 (6 bases). Trimming cost V 2 bases and J 2 bases, with 11 bases left between them. Germline assignment: CDR1 SGHRS and CDR2 YFSETQ. The CDR3 extends over 15 amino acids. The CDR3 nucleotides read TGCGCCAGCAGCTTTGCACAGGGAGCCTACAATGAGCAGTTCTTC. Amino acids: CASSFAQGAYNEQFF.

The V gene is TRBV15, the J gene TRBJ2-7; tentatively, D is TRBD1 (6 bases). The germline V gene has CDR1 LNHNV and CDR2 YYDKDF (reference sequence). This CDR3 has 16 residues. The V gene lost 1 base and the J gene lost 7 bases, with 20 bases spanning the gap. CDR3 in DNA: TGTGCCACCAGCAGAGGGGGGAGTCGACAGGTGGGGGAGCAGTACTTC. Residues: CATSRGGSRQVGEQYF.

The chain carries TRBV7-2 and TRBJ2-5; 7 nucleotides agree with TRBD2. The J segment lost 2 bases and the V segment lost 1 base, leaving 13 bases of the junction unmatched. Looked up from germline, CDR1 is SGHTA and CDR2 is FQGNSA. There are 18 residues in the CDR3. CDR3 residues: CASSLVGTNFHAQETQYF. Here the CDR3 DNA reads TGTGCCAGCAGCTTAGTCGGGACTAATTTTCACGCTCAAGAGACCCAGTACTTC.

The rearrangement uses TRBV7-9 and TRBJ2-3; weak D call: TRBD2 (5 bases). The ends were cut back, 5 bases at V and 4 bases at J, with 10 bases in the middle. This CDR3 comprises 13 residues. From germline, CDR1 is SEHNR and CDR2 FQNEAQ (reference sequence). The CDR3 loop reads CASSKSGSDTQYF. The DNA of the CDR3 is TGTGCCAGCAGCAAATCGGGGTCAGATACGCAGTATTTT. Complete variable domain (other parts from reference TRBV7-9 and TRBJ2-3): DTGVSQNPRHKITKRGQNVTFRCDPISEHNRLYWYRQTLGQGPEFLTYFQNEAQLEKSRLLSDRFSAERPKGSFSTLEIQRTEQGDSAMYLCASSKSGSDTQYFGPGTRLTVL.

The rearrangement joins TRBV10-1 to TRBJ2-5, with D unclear. CDR3 length: 13 amino acids. Germline CDR1 WNHNN, CDR2 SYGVQD (reference sequence). Between the trimmed V and J ends, which lost 0 bases and 4 bases, there was a span of 6 bases. CDR3 DNA: TGCGCCAGCAGTGAGTCCGGTGGAGAGACCCAGTACTTC. It yields the protein CASSESGGETQYF.

By share, this clone ranks as medium-sized (0.01 to 0.1%). Other DNA sequences from this sample encode an identical CDR3 as well. The rearrangement joins TRBV30 to TRBJ1-1, with D unresolved. The CDR3 is made up of 13 amino acids. V gave up 1 base and J gave up 1 base, with 7 bases separating them. The germline V gene encodes CDR1 GTSNPN and CDR2 SVGIG (reference sequence). Here the CDR3 reads CAWSETGNTEAFF. CDR3 in DNA: TGTGCCTGGAGTGAAACGGGGAACACTGAAGCTTTCTTT.

The V call is TRBV6-5, the J call TRBJ2-5; 7 bases are a match to TRBD1. The trim removed 5 bases at V and 4 bases at J, leaving 7 bases unmatched. This CDR3 spans 14 amino acids. The germline gives CDR1 MNHEY, CDR2 SVGAGI. The CDR3 DNA reads as TGTGCCAGCAGTCCGACAGGGTTTTCAGAGACCCAGTACTTC. The encoded protein is CASSPTGFSETQYF.